The T cell receptor beta chain described here comes from a study of blood T cell repertoires in COVID-19. Study at large: T cells, B-cell-depleted T cells, or PBMCs supplied cDNA or gDNA.

CDR3 length: 15 amino acids. V was trimmed by 2 bases and J by 1 base, leaving 9 bases between them. Germline CDR1 and CDR2: MDHEN and SYDVKM. Ages ranged from about 18 to 89 years, with residence in some 25 US areas. TCRdb keeps only in-frame clones here, not all; method: immunoSEQ multiplex PCR. The sample includes hundreds of thousands of clones, approximately 90% of them seen just once. V and J are TRBV28 and TRBJ2-4; D possibly corresponds to TRBD2 (6 bases). This TCR came from a woman between 18 and 29 years old who had recovered from COVID-19. Material: PBMCs or T cells enriched from blood (not recorded which). The CDR3 region is CASSLPGDAKNIQYF. The DNA of the CDR3 is TGTGCCAGCAGTTTACCGGGGGACGCCAAAAACATTCAGTACTTC.